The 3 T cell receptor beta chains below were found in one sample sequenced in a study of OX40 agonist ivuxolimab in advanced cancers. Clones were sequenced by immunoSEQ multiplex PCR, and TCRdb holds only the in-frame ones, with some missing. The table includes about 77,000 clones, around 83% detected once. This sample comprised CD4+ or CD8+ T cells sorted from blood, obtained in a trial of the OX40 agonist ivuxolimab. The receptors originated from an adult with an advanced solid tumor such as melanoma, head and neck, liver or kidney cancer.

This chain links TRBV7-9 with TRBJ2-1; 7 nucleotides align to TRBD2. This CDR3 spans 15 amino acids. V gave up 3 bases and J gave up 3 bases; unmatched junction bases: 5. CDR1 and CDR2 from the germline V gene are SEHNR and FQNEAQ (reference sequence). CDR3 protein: CASSFGTGGYNEQFF. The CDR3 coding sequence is TGTGCCAGCAGCTTCGGAACGGGGGGCTACAATGAGCAGTTCTTC.

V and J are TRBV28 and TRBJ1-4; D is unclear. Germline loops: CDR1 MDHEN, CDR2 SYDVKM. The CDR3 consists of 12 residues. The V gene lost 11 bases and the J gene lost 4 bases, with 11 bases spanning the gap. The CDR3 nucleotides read TGTGCCGGGAAGAGTAATAATGAAAAACTGTTTTTT. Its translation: CAGKSNNEKLFF.

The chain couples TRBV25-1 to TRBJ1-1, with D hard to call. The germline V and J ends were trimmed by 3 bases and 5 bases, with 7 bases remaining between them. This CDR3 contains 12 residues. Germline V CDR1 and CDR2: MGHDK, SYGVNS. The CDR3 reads CASSDRGTEAFF. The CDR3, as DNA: TGTGCCAGCAGTGATCGGGGAACTGAAGCTTTCTTT.